Presented here are 14 T cell receptor beta chains from one specimen sequenced in a study of glioma-infiltrating T cells. Using RNA template, CDR3s of TCR alpha and beta were amplified with iRepertoire arm-PCR. TCRdb redid the calling of the multiplex PCR reads with MiXCR, one entry per CDR3 protein. The sample comprises some 120,000 distinct CDR3 sequences, 20% to 25% of which are singletons, and 13% to 15% rests with the top ten. The specimen sequenced was glioma tissue, nonneoplastic brain tissue, or PBMCs (not recorded which). The receptor set was obtained from a human donor with low-grade glioma or glioblastoma, undergoing nonglioma brain surgery, or in good health (not recorded which).

This clonotype has ten or more counts. This sequence joins TRBV3-1 and TRBJ2-3; 9 nucleotides align to TRBD2. The length of the CDR3 is 16 residues. Unmatched junction bases numbered 7, after V lost 4 bases and J lost 2 bases. Looked up from germline, CDR1 is LGHDT and CDR2 is YNNKEL (reference sequence). The CDR3 region is CASSLQSGRITDTQYF. CDR3 coding DNA: TGTGCCAGCAGCCTACAAAGCGGGAGGATCACAGATACGCAGTATTTT.

The table lists this clonotype with a few counts. This may come from a read error, since a much larger clone is one base off. No conserved phenylalanine or tryptophan ends this CDR3, so it is likely a read error. The rearrangement joins TRBV4-1 to TRBJ1-2; tentative D call: TRBD1 (5 bases). The germline V and J ends were trimmed by 0 bases and 8 bases, with 10 bases remaining between them. CDR3 length: 13 residues. The germline V gene encodes CDR1 MGHRA and CDR2 YSYEKL. The CDR3 region has the DNA TGCGCCAGCAGCCAAGATGCGAGGGGAGGCTACACCCTC. It yields the protein CASSQDARGGYTL.

This clonotype was found many times. The chain couples TRBV27 to TRBJ1-6; D gene uncertain. Trimming pared 2 bases from V and 0 bases from J, leaving 11 bases between. From germline, CDR1 is MNHEY and CDR2 SMNVEV (reference sequence). The CDR3 contains 17 residues. CDR3 DNA sequence: TGTGCCAGCAGTTTAATCACCGGATACTCCTATAATTCACCCCTCCACTTT. Its protein is CASSLITGYSYNSPLHF.

The chain uses TRBV27 and TRBJ2-1; D is unresolved. The CDR3 has 13 residues. Germline CDR1 is MNHEY and CDR2 is SMNVEV (reference sequence). The V end lost 2 bases, the J end lost 12 bases, and 14 bases lay between the germline ends. The CDR3 DNA sequence: TGTGCCAGCAGTTTAGTGGGGATTGATACGCAGTTCTTC. Its protein is CASSLVGIDTQFF.

This clonotype turned up a few times. The chain is built from TRBV19 and TRBJ1-5; no clear D. CDR1 is LNHDA, CDR2 SQIVND, per germline (reference sequence). The CDR3 length is 15 residues. The CDR3 DNA sequence: TGTGGCAGGTCCGAAGTAAATCTTTGCAATCAGCCCCAGCATTTT. Protein: CGRSEVNLCNQPQHF.

This clonotype occurred a few times. The chain combines TRBV29-1 with TRBJ2-6; D gene ambiguous. Germline V CDR1 and CDR2: SQVTM, ANQGSEA. The CDR3 totals 17 residues. V shed 5 bases and J shed 0 bases, with 17 bases lying between them. The CDR3 DNA sequence: TGCAGCGTTCGAGAGGCACAGCTAAGCTCTGGGGCCAACGTCCTGACTTTC. Protein sequence: CSVREAQLSSGANVLTF.

This clonotype was counted ten times or more. The chain has TRBV7-2 and TRBJ2-7; 7 nucleotides line up with TRBD2. Trimming took 6 bases from V and 4 from J; bases not matched to a gene: 9. The CDR3 length is 14 residues. In germline, CDR1 is SGHTA, CDR2 FQGNSA. Here the CDR3 reads CASSFRGEGYEQYF. The CDR3 DNA sequence: TGTGCCAGCAGTTTCAGAGGGGAGGGGTACGAGCAGTACTTC.

This clonotype was observed a handful of times. The V call is TRBV7-9, the J call TRBJ2-3, with 10 bases identical to TRBD1. Germline V gives CDR1 SEHNR, CDR2 FQNEAQ (reference sequence). V shed 7 bases and J 6 bases; nucleotides not matched to a gene: 16. The CDR3 loop spans 17 amino acids. The CDR3 DNA is TGTGCCAGCAACCTTTGGGCCGATCGACAGGGGGCGGATACGCAGTATTTT. Its protein product is CASNLWADRQGADTQYF.

This clonotype was observed a handful of times. The chain employs TRBV5-6 and TRBJ1-3; weak D call: TRBD1 (5 bases). The CDR3 is 13 residues long. The germline CDR1 and CDR2 sequences are SGHDT and YYEEEE. The V end lost 6 bases, the J end lost 0 bases, and 7 bases lay between the germline ends. As DNA, the CDR3 is TGTGCCAGCAAGGGGAACTCTGGAAACACCATATATTTT. Translation gives CASKGNSGNTIYF.

This clonotype was detected many times. The V and J genes are TRBV10-3 and TRBJ2-3; possibly TRBD2 for D (6 bases). Germline V lookup: CDR1 ENHRY, CDR2 SYGVKD. This CDR3 is built from 15 residues. V lost 4 bases, J lost 3 bases, and 14 bases lay in between. CDR3 coding DNA: TGTGCCATCAGTGGGGGTGGCGGGATGACAGATACGCAGTATTTT. Residues: CAISGGGGMTDTQYF.

The CDR3 sequence is CASSPTGEQYF. The CDR3, as DNA: TGTGCCAGCTCGCCAACAGGGGAGCAGTACTTC. The J gene is TRBJ2-7, the V gene TRBV18; a weak D match, TRBD1 (6 bases). The V gene lost 6 bases and the J gene lost 7 bases, with 10 bases spanning the gap. This CDR3 has 11 residues. Germline-derived CDR1 and CDR2 are KGHSH and LQKENI.

Remarks on this clonotype: A much larger clonotype is one base distant, so this may be a read error. J is TRBJ1-4 and V is TRBV15, with D maybe TRBD1 (6 bases). Germline CDR1 and CDR2: LNHNV and YYDKDF (reference sequence). With 5 bases removed from V and 2 bases from J, the gap between germline ends came to 15 bases. The CDR3 spans 16 residues. Here the CDR3 DNA reads TGTGCCACCAGCCAGGGGATCGGGTGGACTAATGAAAAACTGTTTTTT. Its translation is CATSQGIGWTNEKLFF.

The chain recombines TRBV10-3 with TRBJ2-3; tentatively, D is TRBD2 (6 bases). CDR3 length: 14 residues. The V end lost 11 bases, the J end lost 3 bases, and 18 bases lay between the germline ends. Germline V gene sequence: CDR1 ENHRY, CDR2 SYGVKD. CDR3 residues: CACGAGSRTDTQYF. Here the CDR3 DNA reads TGTGCCTGCGGGGCGGGCTCTAGAACAGATACGCAGTATTTT.

This clonotype appeared many times. V is TRBV7-8 and J is TRBJ1-3; tentative D call: TRBD1 (6 bases). This CDR3 has 14 residues. Germline V gene data show CDR1 as SGHVS and CDR2 as FQNEAQ. The germline V and J ends were trimmed by 3 bases and 3 bases, with 9 bases remaining between them. CDR3 DNA: TGTGCCAGCAGCTTCAGGGGAGGTGGAAACACCATATATTTT. It is translated as CASSFRGGGNTIYF.